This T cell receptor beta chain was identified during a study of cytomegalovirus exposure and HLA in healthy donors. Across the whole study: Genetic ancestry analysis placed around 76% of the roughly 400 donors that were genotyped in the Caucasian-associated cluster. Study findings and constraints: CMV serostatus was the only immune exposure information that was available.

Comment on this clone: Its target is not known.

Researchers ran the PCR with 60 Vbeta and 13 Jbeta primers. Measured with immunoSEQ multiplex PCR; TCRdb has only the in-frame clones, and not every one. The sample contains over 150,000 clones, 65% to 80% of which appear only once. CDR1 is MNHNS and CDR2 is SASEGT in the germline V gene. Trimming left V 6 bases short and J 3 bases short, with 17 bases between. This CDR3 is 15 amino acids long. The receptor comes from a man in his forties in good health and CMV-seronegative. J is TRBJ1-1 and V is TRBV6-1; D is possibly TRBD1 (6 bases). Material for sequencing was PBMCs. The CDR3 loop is CASSRDTGRDTEAFF. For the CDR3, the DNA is TGTGCCAGCAGCCGGGACACAGGTAGGGACACTGAAGCTTTCTTT.